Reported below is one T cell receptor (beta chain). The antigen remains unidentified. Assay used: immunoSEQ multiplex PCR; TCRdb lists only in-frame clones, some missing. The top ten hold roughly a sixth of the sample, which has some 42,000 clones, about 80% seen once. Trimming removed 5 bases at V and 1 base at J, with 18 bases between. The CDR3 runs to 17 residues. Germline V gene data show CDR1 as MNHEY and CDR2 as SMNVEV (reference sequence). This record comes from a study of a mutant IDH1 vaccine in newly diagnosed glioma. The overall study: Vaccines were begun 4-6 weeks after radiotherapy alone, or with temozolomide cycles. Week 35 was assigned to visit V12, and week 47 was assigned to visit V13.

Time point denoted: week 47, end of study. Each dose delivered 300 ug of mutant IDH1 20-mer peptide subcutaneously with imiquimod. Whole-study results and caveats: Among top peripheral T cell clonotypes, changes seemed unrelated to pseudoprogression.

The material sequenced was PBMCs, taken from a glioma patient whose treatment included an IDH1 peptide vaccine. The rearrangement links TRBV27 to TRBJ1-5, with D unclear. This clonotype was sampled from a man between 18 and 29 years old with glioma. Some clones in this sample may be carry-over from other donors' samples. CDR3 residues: CASSPPERGISNQPQHF. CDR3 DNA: TGTGCCAGCAGTCCCCCCGAGCGTGGGATCAGCAATCAGCCCCAGCATTTT.